Included here is one T cell receptor (beta chain) sequence, with context. From germline, CDR1 is SEHNR and CDR2 FQNEAQ (reference sequence). With 6 bases clipped from V and 5 bases from J, the junction kept 10 bases outside the gene matches. The CDR3 covers 16 residues. The data originate from a study of blood T cell repertoires in COVID-19. Study details: The analysed material was cDNA or gDNA that came from T cells, B-cell-depleted T cells, or PBMCs.

How the authors handled the data: Estimation of nucleated cell counts was performed using reference gene primer amplification. The table came from immunoSEQ multiplex PCR; TCRdb's copy has only in-frame clones and leaves some out. Clone size and V and J calls were adopted from that table, with D and trimming inferred from the DNA. The sample records roughly 57,000 clones, around 90% being singletons. The rearrangement uses TRBV7-9 and TRBJ2-5, with 12 positions matching TRBD2. The sequence came from a man aged 80 or over with acute or convalescent COVID-19. The sequencing sample was made of peripheral blood. The CDR3 DNA sequence: TGTGCCAGCAGTCCTAGCGGGGGGGCCAGAAGTGAGACCCAGTACTTC. Its protein product is CASSPSGGARSETQYF.